This record covers a single T cell receptor (beta chain). The target antigen is unknown. The source of the sample is a study of cytomegalovirus exposure and HLA in healthy donors. For the study at large: The same platform was used for the 120 validation repertoires and the 650 to 800 first-cohort repertoires, a later analysis reported.

Study observations and caveats: For most TCR sequences rarity was the rule, although some public TCRs occurred in many donors. According to the study, roughly 160 TCR beta chains were cytomegalovirus-associated.

Method: immunoSEQ multiplex PCR; TCRdb's copy keeps in-frame clones and lacks some. The sample lists about 150,000 clones, roughly 90% seen once, with 20% to 25% in the top ten. V lost 4 bases to trimming and J lost 4 bases; unmatched junction nucleotides: 12. This CDR3 comprises 16 residues. Germline V lookup: CDR1 SGHRS, CDR2 YFSETQ. The chain is built from TRBV5-1 and TRBJ2-7, with 9 bases matching TRBD1. This clonotype originated in a man aged 18-30 years in good health and CMV-seropositive. Material for sequencing was PBMCs. This CDR3 reads CASSPLTGQGIYEQYF. The DNA of the CDR3 is TGCGCCAGCAGCCCGCTCACAGGACAGGGGATTTACGAGCAGTACTTC.